A selection of T cell receptor beta chains follows, all from one sample in a study of Ad26.COV2.S vaccination and SARS-CoV-2 variants. Profiling relied on immunoSEQ multiplex PCR, and the TCRdb table lists in-frame clones only, not all of them. The sample records around 400,000 clones, under 90% being singletons. The source was peripheral blood, collected in a trial of Ad26.COV2.S vaccine versus placebo. These receptors were taken from a person aged 18-60 years who received the Ad26.COV2.S COVID-19 vaccine or a placebo. The CDR3 runs from the conserved cysteine through the conserved F or W. D genes are given only for firm matches. Clone size is shown for a subset of rows, as once, few, many or a class of expanded clone.

abundance: -; d_gene: -; j_gene: TRBJ1-1; v_gene: TRBV6-2/TRBV6-3; CDR3aa: CASSSSEFSQGTEAFF; CDR3nt: TGTGCCAGCAGTTCCTCAGAATTCTCCCAGGGCACTGAAGCTTTCTTT
abundance: -; d_gene: -; j_gene: TRBJ1-2; v_gene: TRBV5-1; CDR3aa: CASSFAGVDGYTF; CDR3nt: TGCGCCAGCAGCTTTGCAGGGGTGGATGGCTACACCTTC
abundance: -; d_gene: -; j_gene: TRBJ2-7; v_gene: TRBV4-1; CDR3aa: CASSKGRYGVRDYEQYF; CDR3nt: TGCGCCAGCAGCAAAGGACGTTACGGGGTGCGGGACTACGAGCAGTACTTC
abundance: once; d_gene: -; j_gene: TRBJ2-7; v_gene: TRBV28; CDR3aa: CATHSAGGEQYF; CDR3nt: TGTGCCACCCACTCGGCTGGAGGAGAGCAGTACTTC
abundance: -; d_gene: -; j_gene: TRBJ1-1; v_gene: TRBV7-9; CDR3aa: CASRAGKAEAFF; CDR3nt: TGTGCCAGCAGGGCAGGGAAAGCTGAAGCTTTCTTT
abundance: -; d_gene: -; j_gene: TRBJ1-2; v_gene: TRBV15; CDR3aa: CATSRGATANYGYTF; CDR3nt: TGTGCCACCAGCAGAGGGGCAACCGCTAACTATGGCTACACCTTC
abundance: -; d_gene: -; j_gene: TRBJ1-1; v_gene: TRBV7-9; CDR3aa: CASSLEGSAFEAFF; CDR3nt: TGTGCCAGCAGCTTAGAGGGCTCGGCTTTTGAAGCTTTCTTT
abundance: -; d_gene: -; j_gene: TRBJ1-6; v_gene: TRBV10-1; CDR3aa: CASSESTESPLHF; CDR3nt: TGCGCCAGCAGTGAGTCTACGGAGTCACCCCTCCACTTT
abundance: -; d_gene: -; j_gene: TRBJ2-1; v_gene: TRBV4-1; CDR3aa: CASSQEVARSYNEQFF; CDR3nt: TGCGCCAGCAGCCAAGAAGTAGCGCGCTCCTACAATGAGCAGTTCTTC
abundance: -; d_gene: -; j_gene: TRBJ1-5; v_gene: TRBV6-1; CDR3aa: CASSDTGNQPQHF; CDR3nt: TGTGCCAGCAGTGACACCGGCAATCAGCCCCAGCATTTT
abundance: -; d_gene: TRBD2; j_gene: TRBJ2-7; v_gene: TRBV5-1; CDR3aa: CASSLGWGSGRDSYEQYF; CDR3nt: TGCGCCAGCAGCTTGGGCTGGGGTAGCGGGAGAGACTCCTACGAGCAGTACTTC
abundance: -; d_gene: -; j_gene: TRBJ2-1; v_gene: TRBV27; CDR3aa: CASSFQGVGEQFF; CDR3nt: TGTGCCAGCAGCTTTCAGGGCGTCGGGGAGCAGTTCTTC
abundance: -; d_gene: -; j_gene: TRBJ1-6; v_gene: TRBV3-1/TRBV3-2; CDR3aa: CASSCPTGDGNSPLHF; CDR3nt: TGTGCCAGCAGCTGTCCAACAGGCGACGGGAATTCACCCCTCCACTTT
abundance: few; d_gene: TRBD1; j_gene: TRBJ1-2; v_gene: TRBV4-1; CDR3aa: CASSQDGTGGNYGYTF; CDR3nt: TGCGCCAGCAGCCAAGACGGGACAGGGGGGAACTATGGCTACACCTTC
abundance: -; d_gene: -; j_gene: TRBJ1-1; v_gene: TRBV4-3; CDR3aa: CASSQSGNTEAFF; CDR3nt: TGCGCCAGCAGCCAAAGCGGGAACACTGAAGCTTTCTTT
abundance: -; d_gene: TRBD1; j_gene: TRBJ1-1; v_gene: TRBV5-1; CDR3aa: CASSSSGGPEAFF; CDR3nt: TGCGCCAGCAGCTCCTCAGGGGGCCCTGAAGCTTTCTTT
abundance: few; d_gene: TRBD1; j_gene: TRBJ1-1; v_gene: TRBV12-3/TRBV12-4; CDR3aa: CASSLDPGTGRTF; CDR3nt: TGTGCCAGCAGTTTAGACCCCGGGACAGGGAGAACATTT
abundance: -; d_gene: -; j_gene: TRBJ2-2; v_gene: TRBV6-5; CDR3aa: CASRPGIETGELFF; CDR3nt: TGTGCCAGCCGCCCAGGGATAGAGACCGGGGAGCTGTTTTTT
abundance: -; d_gene: -; j_gene: TRBJ2-5; v_gene: TRBV4-1; CDR3aa: CASSQGVSAETQYF; CDR3nt: TGCGCCAGCAGCCAAGGGGTCTCGGCTGAGACCCAGTACTTC
abundance: -; d_gene: -; j_gene: TRBJ2-7; v_gene: TRBV13; CDR3aa: CASSLGLGTSEQYF; CDR3nt: TGTGCCAGCAGCTTAGGCTTAGGAACGAGCGAGCAGTACTTC
abundance: -; d_gene: -; j_gene: TRBJ2-1; v_gene: TRBV18; CDR3aa: CASSRQQGAEFF; CDR3nt: TGTGCCAGCTCACGTCAACAGGGAGCGGAGTTCTTC
abundance: -; d_gene: -; j_gene: TRBJ2-2; v_gene: TRBV4-1; CDR3aa: CASSQIMKGSGELFF; CDR3nt: TGCGCCAGCAGCCAAATCATGAAGGGCTCCGGGGAGCTGTTTTTT
abundance: -; d_gene: -; j_gene: TRBJ1-2; v_gene: TRBV3-1/TRBV3-2; CDR3aa: CASSQGSGRYGYTF; CDR3nt: TGTGCCAGCAGCCAAGGCTCAGGTCGTTATGGCTACACCTTC
abundance: -; d_gene: -; j_gene: TRBJ1-1; v_gene: TRBV29-1; CDR3aa: CSVADVGTEAFF; CDR3nt: TGCAGCGTCGCTGACGTGGGCACTGAAGCTTTCTTT
abundance: -; d_gene: TRBD1; j_gene: TRBJ1-1; v_gene: TRBV6-6; CDR3aa: CASSRPLLGQGRTEAFF; CDR3nt: TGTGCCAGCAGCCGACCCTTGCTTGGACAGGGCCGCACTGAAGCTTTCTTT
abundance: -; d_gene: -; j_gene: TRBJ2-2; v_gene: TRBV7-9; CDR3aa: CASSLATKGELFF; CDR3nt: TGTGCCAGCAGCTTGGCCACCAAGGGGGAGCTGTTTTTT
abundance: -; d_gene: -; j_gene: TRBJ1-1; v_gene: TRBV7-6; CDR3aa: CASSSLRSTEAFF; CDR3nt: TGTGCCAGCAGCTCGCTTAGGTCCACTGAAGCTTTCTTT
abundance: -; d_gene: -; j_gene: TRBJ1-3; v_gene: TRBV7-2; CDR3aa: CASRNGRGGAGNTIYF; CDR3nt: TGTGCCAGCAGAAACGGACGAGGAGGGGCGGGAAACACCATATATTTT
abundance: once; d_gene: -; j_gene: TRBJ1-2; v_gene: TRBV4-2; CDR3aa: CASSPSPGANYGYTF; CDR3nt: TGTGCCAGCAGCCCCAGCCCGGGAGCTAACTATGGCTACACCTTC
abundance: -; d_gene: -; j_gene: TRBJ1-1; v_gene: TRBV6-2/TRBV6-3; CDR3aa: CASSYSNLAFF; CDR3nt: TGTGCCAGCAGTTACTCGAATCTCGCTTTCTTT
abundance: -; d_gene: -; j_gene: TRBJ2-7; v_gene: TRBV11-2; CDR3aa: CASSLGREQYF; CDR3nt: TGTGCCAGCAGCTTAGGGAGGGAGCAGTACTTC
abundance: few; d_gene: -; j_gene: TRBJ2-7; v_gene: TRBV7-9; CDR3aa: CASSYTPWGNEQYF; CDR3nt: TGTGCCAGCAGTTACACACCCTGGGGTAACGAGCAGTACTTC
abundance: -; d_gene: -; j_gene: TRBJ2-7; v_gene: TRBV7-2; CDR3aa: CASSSAGPWYEQYF; CDR3nt: TGTGCCAGCAGCTCGGCAGGGCCGTGGTACGAGCAGTACTTC
abundance: once; d_gene: TRBD1; j_gene: TRBJ1-2; v_gene: TRBV2; CDR3aa: CASSRQGVGYGYTF; CDR3nt: TGTGCCAGCAGTCGACAGGGGGTGGGCTATGGCTACACCTTC
abundance: -; d_gene: -; j_gene: TRBJ2-5; v_gene: TRBV7-2; CDR3aa: CASSLLGHSETQYF; CDR3nt: TGTGCCAGCAGCTTACTGGGTCACTCGGAGACCCAGTACTTC
abundance: once; d_gene: -; j_gene: TRBJ2-1; v_gene: TRBV28; CDR3aa: CASPPREPYYNEQFF; CDR3nt: TGTGCCAGTCCTCCGCGGGAACCCTATTACAATGAGCAGTTCTTC
abundance: -; d_gene: TRBD1; j_gene: TRBJ2-1; v_gene: TRBV5-1; CDR3aa: CASSLRDRGTNEQFF; CDR3nt: TGCGCCAGCAGCCTCCGGGACAGGGGGACCAATGAGCAGTTCTTC
abundance: -; d_gene: -; j_gene: TRBJ1-3; v_gene: TRBV19; CDR3aa: CASSIFRSSGNTIYF; CDR3nt: TGTGCCAGTAGTATTTTCAGGAGCTCTGGAAACACCATATATTTT
abundance: -; d_gene: -; j_gene: TRBJ2-3; v_gene: TRBV3-1/TRBV3-2; CDR3aa: CATESRGRTDTQYF; CDR3nt: TGTGCCACAGAGTCAAGGGGACGCACAGATACGCAGTATTTT
abundance: -; d_gene: -; j_gene: TRBJ2-1; v_gene: TRBV5-1; CDR3aa: CASSLFLENNEQFF; CDR3nt: TGCGCCAGCAGCTTGTTTCTAGAAAACAATGAGCAGTTCTTC
abundance: -; d_gene: -; j_gene: TRBJ1-1; v_gene: TRBV4-2; CDR3aa: CASSYQDWENTEAFF; CDR3nt: TGTGCCAGCAGCTATCAGGACTGGGAGAACACTGAAGCTTTCTTT
abundance: -; d_gene: TRBD2; j_gene: TRBJ2-3; v_gene: TRBV7-9; CDR3aa: CASSAGTSGGADTQYF; CDR3nt: TGTGCCAGCAGCGCTGGGACTAGCGGGGGGGCAGATACGCAGTATTTT
abundance: -; d_gene: TRBD1; j_gene: TRBJ1-6; v_gene: TRBV7-6; CDR3aa: CASSGMTGGSPLHF; CDR3nt: TGTGCCAGCAGCGGAATGACAGGGGGATCACCCCTCCACTTT
abundance: -; d_gene: TRBD1; j_gene: TRBJ2-7; v_gene: TRBV7-2; CDR3aa: CASSVAGTGAYEQYF; CDR3nt: TGTGCCAGCAGCGTGGCCGGGACAGGGGCTTACGAGCAGTACTTC
abundance: once; d_gene: TRBD2; j_gene: TRBJ2-3; v_gene: TRBV12-5; CDR3aa: CASGLVADGLAGLTDTQYF; CDR3nt: TGTGCTAGTGGTTTGGTAGCCGACGGACTAGCGGGACTAACAGATACGCAGTATTTT
abundance: -; d_gene: -; j_gene: TRBJ1-6; v_gene: TRBV12-5; CDR3aa: CASGPDFSPLHF; CDR3nt: TGTGCTAGTGGTCCAGACTTTTCACCCCTCCACTTT
abundance: -; d_gene: -; j_gene: TRBJ1-6; v_gene: TRBV6-6; CDR3aa: CASRSGAGSPLHF; CDR3nt: TGTGCCAGCAGATCAGGGGCCGGGTCACCCCTCCACTTT
abundance: -; d_gene: -; j_gene: TRBJ1-1; v_gene: TRBV7-9; CDR3aa: CASSNPPSGPGTEAFF; CDR3nt: TGTGCCAGCAGTAACCCCCCGTCGGGGCCGGGGACTGAAGCTTTCTTT
abundance: once; d_gene: -; j_gene: TRBJ2-5; v_gene: TRBV6-5; CDR3aa: CASKAAIQETQYF; CDR3nt: TGTGCCAGCAAGGCCGCGATACAAGAGACCCAGTACTTC